This is a list of T cell receptor beta chains from one sample in a study of cytomegalovirus exposure and HLA in healthy donors. Here immunoSEQ multiplex PCR was the method, and the copy in TCRdb shows in-frame clones only, minus some. Of tens of thousands of clones listed, about 69% are singletons. Sequencing was performed on PBMCs. The receptor source for this set is a man in his thirties or forties in good health and CMV-seropositive. Each CDR3 is given with its conserved first and last residue. A D gene is named only where the DNA matches it firmly. Where a row states a size, it is once, few, many or the class of an expanded clone; other rows omit it.

CASTSYRDRDGYTF	TGTGCCAGCACCTCTTACCGGGACAGGGATGGCTACACCTTC	TRBJ1-2	NA	TRBD1	TRBV27
CASSLAQGLRNEQFF	TGTGCCAGCAGCTTGGCCCAGGGGCTAAGGAATGAGCAGTTCTTC	TRBJ2-1	few	NA	TRBV5-4
CAWSVLAGGYNEQFF	TGTGCCTGGAGTGTACTAGCGGGGGGCTACAATGAGCAGTTCTTC	TRBJ2-1	few	TRBD2	TRBV30
CASSELEGYTQYF	TGTGCCAGCAGTGAGTTGGAGGGGTATACGCAGTATTTT	TRBJ2-3	NA	NA	TRBV6-1
CASNRDRGRSNQPQHF	TGTGCCAGTAACCGGGACAGGGGTCGGAGCAATCAGCCCCAGCATTTT	TRBJ1-5	NA	TRBD1	TRBV19
CASSVQGAGELFF	TGTGCCAGCAGTGTACAAGGAGCCGGGGAGCTGTTTTTT	TRBJ2-2	NA	NA	TRBV6-4
CASSQGQTEAFF	TGTGCCAGCAGCCAGGGACAGACTGAAGCTTTCTTT	TRBJ1-1	few	TRBD1	TRBV6-5
CASSLVLDRYGTEAFF	TGTGCCAGCAGCTTAGTCCTTGACAGGTACGGCACTGAAGCTTTCTTT	TRBJ1-1	NA	NA	TRBV7-8
CASSWGLGETQYF	TGTGCCAGCAGTTGGGGACTTGGGGAGACCCAGTACTTC	TRBJ2-5	NA	NA	TRBV6-5
CASSFSGQGNYNEQFF	TGTGCCAGCAGTTTTTCGGGACAGGGTAACTACAATGAGCAGTTCTTC	TRBJ2-1	NA	TRBD1	TRBV6-6
CAWSVDRGHQPQHF	TGTGCCTGGAGTGTCGACAGGGGACATCAGCCCCAGCATTTT	TRBJ1-5	NA	TRBD1	TRBV30
CASSWGARGGNTEAFF	TGCGCCAGCAGCTGGGGTGCGAGGGGAGGGAACACTGAAGCTTTCTTT	TRBJ1-1	NA	NA	TRBV5-1
CAWSAGTSGYNEQFF	TGTGCCTGGAGTGCTGGGACTAGCGGATACAATGAGCAGTTCTTC	TRBJ2-1	NA	TRBD2	TRBV30
CASSVGGTGGYEQYF	TGTGCCAGCAGCGTAGGAGGGACAGGGGGGTACGAGCAGTACTTC	TRBJ2-7	NA	TRBD1	TRBV9
CASSIGATNEKLFF	TGTGCCAGTAGTATAGGAGCAACTAATGAAAAACTGTTTTTT	TRBJ1-4	NA	NA	TRBV19
CASSQGSTGISGNTIYF	TGTGCCAGCAGCCAAGGATCAACAGGGATCTCTGGAAACACCATATATTTT	TRBJ1-3	NA	NA	TRBV14
CATSREPEGAGTEAFF	TGTGCCACCAGCAGAGAACCGGAGGGTGCGGGCACTGAAGCTTTCTTT	TRBJ1-1	NA	NA	TRBV15
CAWTGSKYGYTF	TGTGCCTGGACAGGCTCTAAGTATGGCTACACCTTC	TRBJ1-2	NA	NA	TRBV30
CASSLEDIYYGYTF	TGTGCCAGCAGCTTAGAGGACATCTACTATGGCTACACCTTC	TRBJ1-2	NA	NA	TRBV11-2
CASSLVKGRYEQYF	TGTGCCAGCAGCTTAGTGAAGGGGAGGTACGAGCAGTACTTC	TRBJ2-7	NA	NA	TRBV7-2
CASSQGSASTEAFF	TGTGCCAGCAGCCAAGGGAGCGCAAGCACTGAAGCTTTCTTT	TRBJ1-1	few	NA	TRBV4-2
CASSQDAASASPLHF	TGCGCCAGCAGCCAAGATGCGGCCTCGGCTTCACCCCTCCACTTT	TRBJ1-6	few	NA	TRBV4-3
CASSPRGADTQYF	TGTGCCAGCAGCCCGCGGGGGGCAGATACGCAGTATTTT	TRBJ2-3	once	TRBD2	TRBV4-2
CASSWRLGGNEREAFF	TGTGCCAGTAGTTGGCGGTTGGGGGGGAACGAAAGGGAAGCTTTCTTT	TRBJ1-1	NA	NA	TRBV19
CASSPNIDRHTDTQYF	TGTGCCAGCAGCCCCAACATAGACAGGCACACAGATACGCAGTATTTT	TRBJ2-3	NA	NA	TRBV7-8
CASSEAAGPGANVLTF	TGTGCCAGCAGTGAAGCGGCGGGGCCTGGGGCCAACGTCCTGACTTTC	TRBJ2-6	NA	NA	TRBV2
CASSVTSASNTGELFF	TGTGCCAGCAGCGTTACTAGCGCATCGAACACCGGGGAGCTGTTTTTT	TRBJ2-2	NA	TRBD2	TRBV7-2
CASSLSGTGASEAFF	TGTGCCAGCAGTTTATCAGGGACAGGGGCCTCTGAAGCTTTCTTT	TRBJ1-1	NA	TRBD1	TRBV27
CASSSTGQGYPILHF	TGCGCCAGCAGCTCAACGGGACAGGGATACCCTATCCTCCACTTT	TRBJ1-6	NA	TRBD1	TRBV5-1
CASSAGGTSYNEQFF	TGTGCCAGCAGTGCCGGGGGTACCTCCTACAATGAGCAGTTCTTC	TRBJ2-1	NA	NA	TRBV6-4
CSVDSPRGNTIYF	TGCAGCGTTGATTCCCCTAGGGGAAACACCATATATTTT	TRBJ1-3	few	NA	TRBV29-1
CASSIQGAPQAFF	TGTGCCAGCAGTATACAGGGAGCCCCCCAAGCTTTCTTT	TRBJ1-1	NA	NA	TRBV28
CASSYDRASGNTIYF	TGTGCCAGCAGTTACGACAGGGCCTCTGGAAACACCATATATTTT	TRBJ1-3	NA	TRBD1	TRBV6-6
CASRGQGAREQYF	TGCGCCAGCAGGGGACAGGGGGCGCGGGAGCAGTACTTC	TRBJ2-5	NA	TRBD1	TRBV4-1
CASNDRPYTGELFF	TGCGCCAGCAACGACAGGCCCTACACCGGGGAGCTGTTTTTT	TRBJ2-2	NA	NA	TRBV4-1
CASRRRGLASPLHF	TGTGCCAGTAGGAGAAGGGGGCTAGCTTCACCCCTCCACTTT	TRBJ1-6	NA	TRBD1	TRBV19
CASSSRTSEKLFF	TGTGCCAGCAGCTCAAGAACTAGTGAAAAACTGTTTTTT	TRBJ1-4	NA	NA	TRBV7-2
CATSTLTSGAYNEQFF	TGTGCCACCAGCACACTAACTAGCGGGGCGTACAATGAGCAGTTCTTC	TRBJ2-1	once	TRBD2	TRBV15
CASSFLRGSRDTQYF	TGTGCCAGCAGTTTCCTGCGGGGCTCTCGGGATACGCAGTATTTT	TRBJ2-3	NA	NA	TRBV6-6
CASSGQGMNTEAFF	TGCGCCAGCAGCGGGCAGGGCATGAACACTGAAGCTTTCTTT	TRBJ1-1	NA	NA	TRBV5-1
CASSKGETSRVTNEKLFF	TGTGCCAGCAGTAAGGGGGAAACGAGCCGAGTCACTAATGAAAAACTGTTTTTT	TRBJ1-4	NA	NA	TRBV27
CASSMGSQETQYF	TGTGCCAGCAGTATGGGGAGTCAAGAGACCCAGTACTTC	TRBJ2-5	few	NA	TRBV6-6
CASSPGALSYNEQFF	TGTGCCAGCAGCCCAGGGGCCCTATCCTACAATGAGCAGTTCTTC	TRBJ2-1	NA	NA	TRBV11-3
CASSRDRSSGNTIYF	TGCGCCAGCAGCCGTGACAGAAGCTCTGGAAACACCATATATTTT	TRBJ1-3	NA	NA	TRBV4-1
CASSLGRTGNSNQPQHF	TGTGCCAGCAGCTTAGGTAGGACAGGGAATAGCAATCAGCCCCAGCATTTT	TRBJ1-5	NA	TRBD1	TRBV11-2
CASSLPGQGENGYTF	TGTGCCAGCAGTCTACCGGGACAGGGGGAGAATGGCTACACCTTC	TRBJ1-2	NA	TRBD1	TRBV6-5